Presented here are 32 T cell receptor beta chains from one specimen sequenced in a study of identical twins (dated by TCRdb to about 2016). Libraries were made using 5' RACE. Sequencing was carried out with an Illumina HiSeq 2000. TCRdb reprocessing: public reads trimmed at Q25 with fastp, clones called with MiXCR, in-frame beta chains kept. Every CDR3 protein is listed once, alongside the most common genes and DNA of its rows. The sample contains fewer than 650,000 distinct CDR3 sequences, roughly 7.2% of them found a single time. 1.6% of the sample is held by the ten biggest clonotypes. These records were also assigned to another study, of yellow fever vaccine responses in identical twins.

Material for sequencing was PBMCs. The receptors stem from a woman between 18 and 29 years old in good health.

The chain carries TRBV5-1 and TRBJ2-7, with D perhaps TRBD2 (6 bases). Germline V gene lookup returns CDR1 SGHRS and CDR2 YFSETQ. This CDR3 contains 14 residues. Trimming removed 6 bases from V and 2 bases from J, with 15 bases in between. CDR3 loop: CASTPGRGAYEQYF. The CDR3 DNA reads TGCGCCAGCACCCCCGGTCGCGGGGCCTACGAGCAGTACTTC.

The chain couples TRBV29-1 to TRBJ1-2, with D maybe TRBD1 (6 bases). Germline V CDR1 and CDR2: SQVTM, ANQGSEA. This CDR3 is built from 13 residues. Trimming removed 3 bases from V and 7 bases from J, with 15 bases in between. CDR3 region: CSVEEQGLGGYTF. As DNA, the CDR3 is TGCAGCGTTGAGGAACAGGGATTGGGTGGCTACACCTTC.

This clonotype was seen ten or more times. The chain combines TRBV2 with TRBJ2-5; 9 nucleotides agree with TRBD1. The germline CDR1 and CDR2 sequences are SNHLY and FYNNEI. The CDR3 length is 15 residues. V lost 4 bases to trimming and J lost 5 bases; unmatched junction nucleotides: 8. The CDR3 DNA reads as TGTGCCAGCAGTGTAACTTCCGGGACAGGGGAGACCCAGTACTTC. Its protein is CASSVTSGTGETQYF.

The chain recombines TRBV4-1 with TRBJ2-5; TRBD1 or TRBD2 may be the D gene (6 bases each). Germline CDR1 reads MGHRA; CDR2 reads YSYEKL. There are 13 residues in the CDR3. Between the trimmed V and J ends, which lost 4 bases and 4 bases, there was a span of 10 bases. The CDR3 reads CASSRQEGETQYF. The CDR3 DNA is TGCGCCAGCAGCCGACAGGAGGGAGAGACCCAGTACTTC.

The rearrangement joins TRBV20-1 to TRBJ1-5; no reliable D call. CDR3 length: 14 amino acids. Trimming removed 0 bases from V and 4 bases from J, with 10 bases in between. Germline V gene data show CDR1 as DFQATT and CDR2 as SNEGSKA (reference sequence). In DNA form, the CDR3 reads TGCAGTGCTAGAGATCGCCGCGGGAATCAGCCCCAGCATTTT. Translating gives CSARDRRGNQPQHF.

This clonotype was found many times. The chain links TRBV12-3 or TRBV12-4 to TRBJ2-3, with D unclear. This CDR3 spans 12 amino acids. Between the trimmed V and J ends, which lost 3 bases and 4 bases, there was a span of 5 bases. CDR3 amino acids: CASSLEPDTQYF. CDR3 nucleotide sequence: TGTGCCAGCAGTTTGGAACCAGATACGCAGTATTTT.

This clonotype was seen more than once but under ten times. CDR3 sequence (DNA): TGTGCCAGCAGTTACTCGGGGACAGGGGTTCCCTACGAGCAGTACTTC. This translates into CASSYSGTGVPYEQYF. The chain links TRBV6-5 to TRBJ2-7; 10 bases match TRBD1. This CDR3 has 16 amino acids. Germline-derived CDR1 and CDR2 are MNHEY and SVGAGI. V lost 0 bases, J lost 2 bases, and 4 bases stayed unmatched.

This clonotype has at least ten counts. The V call is TRBV6-1, the J call TRBJ2-1, with a tentative D call TRBD2 (6 bases). The CDR3 consists of 14 residues. Trimming pared 8 bases from V and 4 bases from J, leaving 15 bases between. From germline, CDR1 is MNHNS and CDR2 SASEGT. CDR3: CASLPGVGYNEQFF. DNA for the CDR3: TGTGCCAGCTTACCGGGAGTCGGATACAATGAGCAGTTCTTC.

This clonotype was counted at least ten times. The chain employs TRBV9 and TRBJ1-4; D is ambiguous. Germline CDR1 SGDLS, CDR2 YYNGEE. V was pared by 0 bases and J by 1 base, with 7 bases between. The CDR3 runs to 15 residues. The CDR3 is CASSVGRQTNEKLFF. CDR3 sequence (DNA): TGTGCCAGCAGCGTAGGCCGTCAAACTAATGAAAAACTGTTTTTT.

V gene TRBV5-1 combines with J gene TRBJ2-5; no clear D. This CDR3 has 13 residues. Trimming took off 7 bases at V and 2 bases at J, with 12 bases between the two ends. Germline assignment: CDR1 SGHRS and CDR2 YFSETQ. CDR3 nucleotide sequence: TGCGCCAGCCCGACCGGATTTCAAGAGACCCAGTACTTC. The encoded protein is CASPTGFQETQYF.

This clonotype was seen only a few times. The chain employs TRBV4-1 and TRBJ2-6; D may correspond to TRBD1 or TRBD2 (5 bases each). V shed 1 base and J shed 0 bases, with 10 bases lying between them. The CDR3 runs to 17 residues. Per germline, CDR1 MGHRA and CDR2 YSYEKL. As DNA, the CDR3 is TGCGCCAGCAGCCAAGCAGTGAGGGGCTCTGGGGCCAACGTCCTGACTTTC. Encoded protein: CASSQAVRGSGANVLTF.

In its sample, this clonotype was seen a few times. This chain links TRBV10-2 with TRBJ2-2; D not certain. This CDR3 comprises 12 residues. Germline-derived CDR1 and CDR2 are WSHSY and SAAADI. V was cut by 5 bases and J by 4 bases, with 5 bases left in between. DNA of the CDR3: TGCGCCAGCAGTACAGTCACCGGGGAGCTGTTTTTT. It is translated as CASSTVTGELFF.

V gene TRBV18 combines with J gene TRBJ2-1; TRBD1 agrees at 7 bases. Germline V gives CDR1 KGHSH, CDR2 LQKENI. V was pared by 3 bases and J by 2 bases, with 10 bases of the junction left unmatched. The CDR3 has 17 residues. CDR3 amino acids: CASSPLRQGRTYNEQFF. The DNA for the CDR3 is TGTGCCAGCTCACCCTTAAGACAGGGAAGGACCTACAATGAGCAGTTCTTC. Filled out from reference TRBV18 and TRBJ2-1, the complete variable domain reads NAGVMQNPRHLVRRRGQEARLRCSPMKGHSHVYWYRQLPEEGLKFMVYLQKENIIDESGMPKERFSAEFPKEGPSILRIQQVVRGDSAAYFCASSPLRQGRTYNEQFFGPGTRLTVL.

The CDR3 region has the DNA TGTGCCAGCAGTATCCGTACGGGGGAAGTCGGCACCGGGGAGCTGTTTTTT. Its protein product is CASSIRTGEVGTGELFF. The chain recombines TRBV27 with TRBJ2-2, with a possible D match to TRBD2 (6 bases). Trimming removed 5 bases at V and 4 bases at J, with 20 bases between. CDR1 is MNHEY, CDR2 SMNVEV, per germline (reference sequence). This CDR3 comprises 17 residues.

The chain links TRBV6-2 or TRBV6-3 to TRBJ2-3, with 10 bases identical to TRBD2. This CDR3 is 17 amino acids long. V lost 2 bases and J lost 12; bases outside the gene matches: 17. Germline CDR1 reads MNHEY; CDR2 reads SVGEGT. The CDR3 region has the DNA TGTGCCAGCAGTTACGTTGGAGCGGGGGGGCCCAGTTTAGGCCAGTATTTT. Translating it yields CASSYVGAGGPSLGQYF.

On this clonotype: The junction and the germline gene differ at one end; a read error may be behind it. This chain joins TRBV20-1 and TRBJ2-6; a weak D match, TRBD1 (7 bases). The CDR3 totals 17 residues. Per germline, CDR1 DFQATT and CDR2 SNEGSKA (reference sequence). The CDR3: CCASGGGGLSGANVLTF. The DNA of the CDR3 is TGCTGTGCTAGTGGTGGAGGGGGCCTTTCTGGGGCCAACGTCCTGACTTTC.

V usage is TRBV7-2 and J usage is TRBJ2-7, with D tentatively TRBD2 (6 bases). V shed 7 bases and J shed 5 bases, with 21 bases lying between them. Germline CDR1 is SGHTA and CDR2 is FQGNSA. CDR3 size: 15 residues. The CDR3 region has the DNA TGTGCCAGCACCCGACTAGACCCGGGGCCTGACGAGCAGTACTTC. Protein: CASTRLDPGPDEQYF.

This clonotype showed up just a few times. V gene TRBV12-3 or TRBV12-4 combines with J gene TRBJ1-3; maybe TRBD1 (5 bases). The CDR3 covers 16 residues. Trimming shortened V by 6 bases and J by 0 bases, and 15 bases separated the two germline ends. The CDR3 DNA follows: TGTGCCAGCAGCCCCACGGGACGGAGCTCTGGAAACACCATATATTTT. Translating it yields CASSPTGRSSGNTIYF.

This chain links TRBV14 with TRBJ2-7; D is ambiguous. Trimming cost V 3 bases and J 4 bases, with 19 bases left between them. Germline V CDR1 and CDR2: SGHDN, FVKESK. CDR3 length: 16 residues. CDR3 in amino acids: CASSHTTSLVGYEQYF. CDR3 nucleotide sequence: TGTGCCAGCAGCCACACCACCTCTCTAGTCGGATACGAGCAGTACTTC.

This clonotype was detected only a few times. The V gene is TRBV18, the J gene TRBJ1-2, with D maybe TRBD1 (6 bases). From germline, CDR1 is KGHSH and CDR2 LQKENI. Trimming stripped 3 bases from V and 4 bases from J, with 9 bases between. The CDR3 length is 13 residues. In DNA form, the CDR3 reads TGTGCCAGCTCACCCCCGGACAGCTATGGCTACACCTTC. This translates into CASSPPDSYGYTF.

The V and J genes are TRBV4-1 and TRBJ1-2; D is unclear. The CDR3 spans 14 residues. CDR1 is MGHRA, CDR2 YSYEKL, per germline. V lost 0 bases and J lost 6, with 11 bases in between. The CDR3 DNA reads TGCGCCAGCAGCCAAGATCTAGGGTTGCATGGCTACACCTTC. Encoded protein: CASSQDLGLHGYTF.

This clonotype was seen only a few times. The J gene is TRBJ2-2, the V gene TRBV7-9; 12 nucleotides line up with TRBD2. This CDR3 contains 17 residues. J lost 6 bases, V lost 4 bases, and 9 bases had no gene match. Looked up from germline, CDR1 is SEHNR and CDR2 is FQNEAQ (reference sequence). As DNA, the CDR3 is TGTGCCAGCAGCTCGACTAGCGGGAGTCCCCTGGCCGGGGAGCTGTTTTTT. Translation gives CASSSTSGSPLAGELFF.

The chain employs TRBV4-1 and TRBJ2-5, with D possibly being TRBD2 (6 bases). Germline V gene data show CDR1 as MGHRA and CDR2 as YSYEKL. This CDR3 region has 15 residues. V lost 1 base and J lost 2, with 11 bases in between. CDR3 loop: CASSQVRREQETQYF. Written as DNA, the CDR3 is TGCGCCAGCAGCCAAGTCAGGAGGGAACAAGAGACCCAGTACTTC.

This clonotype was counted many times. The chain employs TRBV24-1 and TRBJ2-3; 7 nucleotides align to TRBD2. Germline assignment: CDR1 KGHDR and CDR2 SFDVKD. V lost 4 bases to trimming and J lost 6 bases; unmatched junction nucleotides: 0. The CDR3 extends over 12 amino acids. Here the CDR3 reads CATSERGDTQYF. Here the CDR3 DNA reads TGTGCCACCAGTGAGCGGGGGGATACGCAGTATTTT.

This clonotype was recorded a few times. Here the CDR3 DNA reads TGTGCCAGCAGTTCCACGTATACCCTAGCGTGGGCAGAGACCCAGTACTTC. It yields the protein CASSSTYTLAWAETQYF. This chain uses TRBV28 with TRBJ2-5, with a weak D call TRBD2 (6 bases). From germline, CDR1 is MDHEN and CDR2 SYDVKM. The CDR3 has 17 amino acids. Trimming shortened V by 4 bases and J by 4 bases, and 22 bases separated the two germline ends.

This clonotype was observed at least ten times. V usage is TRBV5-1 and J usage is TRBJ1-6; perhaps TRBD1 as D (5 bases). V gave up 4 bases and J gave up 0 bases, with 17 bases separating them. Germline CDR1 is SGHRS and CDR2 is YFSETQ. The CDR3 has 18 amino acids. CDR3: CASSRGTPASSYNSPLHF. CDR3 bases: TGCGCCAGCAGCCGCGGGACCCCTGCTAGCTCCTATAATTCACCCCTCCACTTT.

CDR3 coding DNA: TGTGCCAGCAGCCACGGACTAGCGGGAGACACCGGGGAGCTGTTTTTT. This translates into CASSHGLAGDTGELFF. J is TRBJ2-2 and V is TRBV7-8; 13 nucleotides match TRBD2. The CDR3 runs to 16 residues. Germline lookup yields CDR1 SGHVS and CDR2 FQNEAQ. With 5 bases clipped from V and 3 bases from J, the junction kept 3 bases outside the gene matches.

Ten or more counts support this clonotype. This chain joins TRBV3-1 and TRBJ1-2; D perhaps matches TRBD1 (5 bases). This CDR3 is 15 amino acids long. With 3 bases removed from V and 3 bases from J, the gap between germline ends came to 14 bases. The germline V gene has CDR1 LGHDT and CDR2 YNNKEL (reference sequence). The CDR3 nucleotides read TGTGCCAGCAGCCAGAGAGCAGGGCTGGACTATGGCTACACCTTC. Translation gives CASSQRAGLDYGYTF. The variable domain in full, with the rest retrieved from reference TRBV3-1 and TRBJ1-2, is DTAVSQTPKYLVTQMGNDKSIKCEQNLGHDTMYWYKQDSKKFLKIMFSYNNKELIINETVPNRFSPKSPDKAHLNLHINSLELGDSAVYFCASSQRAGLDYGYTFGSGTRLTVV.

The J gene is TRBJ2-5, the V gene TRBV10-2; the match to TRBD2 covers 7 bases. The length of the CDR3 is 15 residues. V was clipped by 3 bases and J by 3 bases; unmatched bases: 7. CDR1 is WSHSY, CDR2 SAAADI, per germline. CDR3: CASSDPGLPKETQYF. Here the CDR3 DNA reads TGCGCCAGCAGTGATCCGGGACTACCCAAAGAGACCCAGTACTTC.

This clonotype was seen a few times. The chain has TRBV29-1 and TRBJ2-2, with 7 bases matching TRBD1. CDR1 is SQVTM and CDR2 is ANQGSEA in the germline V gene. CDR3 length: 14 amino acids. The ends lost 7 bases at V and 2 bases at J; junction bases unmatched: 7. The CDR3 loop reads CSANRGTNTGELFF. DNA of the CDR3: TGCAGCGCAAACAGGGGAACAAACACCGGGGAGCTGTTTTTT.

The genes are TRBV2 and TRBJ1-1, with D perhaps TRBD1 (6 bases). This CDR3 spans 15 amino acids. The V end was cut by 5 bases, the J end by 0 bases, with 13 bases between. Germline assignment: CDR1 SNHLY and CDR2 FYNNEI. CDR3 DNA: TGTGCCAGCAGTCTTCAAGGGGGATTGAACACTGAAGCTTTCTTT. It is translated as CASSLQGGLNTEAFF.

This clonotype appeared many times. V gene TRBV20-1 combines with J gene TRBJ1-4, with unresolved D. CDR3 length: 13 amino acids. Trimming removed 5 bases at V and 8 bases at J, with 15 bases between. Germline V gene sequence: CDR1 DFQATT, CDR2 SNEGSKA (reference sequence). This CDR3 reads CSASGIFQEKLFF. For the CDR3, the DNA is TGCAGTGCTTCGGGGATATTTCAGGAAAAACTGTTTTTT.